The rows below give T cell receptor beta chains drawn from one sample of a study of blood T cells in healthy people across ages. Via MiXCR, TCRdb re-called the 5' RACE reads, giving one row per CDR3 protein. This table has 800,000 or so distinct CDR3 sequences, roughly 25% appearing once. This sample also appeared in a second study, on T cells of mothers and their children.

The material sequenced was blood. The receptors stem from a boy between 10 and 17 years old in good health. Each CDR3 is given with its conserved first and last residue. A D gene is named only where the DNA matches it firmly. Part of the rows lack a size; the others show once, few, many or a class for expanded clones.

>-|few|TRBJ2-7|TRBV4-1
CASSQEATFGSEQYF
TGCGCCAGCAGCCAAGAAGCGACCTTCGGGAGCGAGCAGTACTTC
>TRBD2|few|TRBJ2-3|TRBV20-1
CSADGTSGSHTQYF
TGCAGTGCCGATGGGACTAGCGGTTCCCATACGCAGTATTTT
>-|few|TRBJ2-7|TRBV7-8
CASSLFDGGGSYEQYF
TGTGCCAGCAGCTTATTTGATGGTGGGGGCTCCTACGAGCAGTACTTC
>TRBD1|-|TRBJ1-1|TRBV28
CASSLSQYETGWGTEAFF
TGTGCCAGCAGTTTATCTCAGTATGAGACAGGGTGGGGCACTGAAGCTTTCTTT
>TRBD1|-|TRBJ2-5|TRBV12-3/TRBV12-4
CASSSWTGGQETQYF
TGTGCCAGCAGTTCCTGGACAGGGGGGCAAGAGACCCAGTACTTC
>TRBD1|-|TRBJ2-7|TRBV3-1
CASSHTGTGGNEQYF
TGTGCCAGCAGCCACACCGGGACAGGGGGAAATGAGCAGTACTTC
>-|few|TRBJ2-7|TRBV29-1
CSVLAQGYEQYF
TGCAGCGTTTTAGCGCAGGGCTACGAGCAGTACTTC
>-|few|TRBJ1-6|TRBV7-2
CASSLMGALDNSPLHF
TGTGCCAGCAGCTTAATGGGGGCGCTTGATAATTCGCCCCTCCACTTT
>-|-|TRBJ2-7|TRBV7-9
CASSLRGTGTREQYF
TGTGCCAGCAGCTTACGGGGGACGGGAACTCGGGAGCAGTACTTC
>-|few|TRBJ2-6|TRBV3-1
CASSRLGSGANVLTF
TGTGCCAGCAGCCGACTAGGGTCTGGGGCCAACGTCCTGACTTTC
>-|-|TRBJ1-4|TRBV28
CASSFHQGGSEKLFF
TGTGCCAGCAGTTTCCACCAGGGAGGGAGTGAAAAACTGTTTTTT
>-|many|TRBJ2-7|TRBV11-1
CASSLGDNSYEQYF
TGTGCCAGCAGCTTAGGAGACAACTCCTACGAGCAGTACTTC
>TRBD2|-|TRBJ2-7|TRBV12-3/TRBV12-4
CASSSSGSKYEQYF
TGTGCCAGCAGTTCCAGCGGGAGTAAATACGAGCAGTACTTC
>TRBD2|few|TRBJ2-5|TRBV7-2
CASSLDGGGKFF
TGTGCCAGCAGCTTAGACGGGGGGGGGAAGTTCTTC
>-|few|TRBJ2-7|TRBV6-2/TRBV6-3
CASSSVRYEQYF
TGTGCCAGCAGTTCCGTTAGGTACGAGCAGTACTTC
>TRBD1|few|TRBJ2-7|TRBV20-1
CSATLLGQGGYEQYF
TGCAGTGCTACCCTTTTGGGACAGGGCGGCTACGAGCAGTACTTC
>TRBD2|-|TRBJ2-1|TRBV20-1
CSASSGGVYNEQFF
TGCAGTGCTAGTAGCGGGGGGGTTTACAATGAGCAGTTCTTC